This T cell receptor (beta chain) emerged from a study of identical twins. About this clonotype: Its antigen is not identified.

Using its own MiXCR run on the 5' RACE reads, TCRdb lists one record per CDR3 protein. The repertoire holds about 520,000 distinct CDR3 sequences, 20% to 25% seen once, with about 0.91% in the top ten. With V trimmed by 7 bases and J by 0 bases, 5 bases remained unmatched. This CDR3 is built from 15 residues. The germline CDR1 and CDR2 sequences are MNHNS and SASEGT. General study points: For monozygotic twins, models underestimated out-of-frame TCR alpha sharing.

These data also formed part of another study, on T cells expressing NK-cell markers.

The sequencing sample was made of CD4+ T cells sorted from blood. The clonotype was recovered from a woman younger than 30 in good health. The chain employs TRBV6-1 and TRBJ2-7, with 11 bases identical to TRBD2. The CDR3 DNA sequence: TGTGCCAGCACCGGACTAGCGGGCCGCTCCTACGAGCAGTACTTC. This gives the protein CASTGLAGRSYEQYF.